The entry below describes one TCR beta chain. After removal of 6 bases from V and 4 bases from J, the junction contained 8 bases not matched to a gene. Germline V lookup: CDR1 MNHEY, CDR2 SVGAGI. CDR3 size: 14 residues. Authors' data handling: Reference gene primer amplification in the assay estimated nucleated cell counts. The table came from immunoSEQ multiplex PCR; TCRdb's copy has only in-frame clones and leaves some out. V, J and clone size were drawn from that table, and D and trimming were deduced from the DNA. The sample contains 300,000 to 350,000 clones, around nine tenths of which appear only once. This entry is derived from a study of blood T cell repertoires in COVID-19. At the level of the study: The study drew acute and convalescent COVID-19 samples from the United States, Italy and Spain. PBMCs, B-cell-depleted T cells, or T cells provided the cDNA or gDNA that made up the material.

Those enrolled in Seattle joined during active infection and were followed longitudinally afterward. Sequencing input: peripheral blood. The clonotype comes from a young woman with COVID-19, enrolled during active disease. This chain uses TRBV6-5 with TRBJ2-7; TRBD1 matches 8 bases. CDR3 nucleotides: TGTGCCAGCAGAGAGACAGGGGCCTTATACGAGCAGTACTTC. Translating it yields CASRETGALYEQYF.